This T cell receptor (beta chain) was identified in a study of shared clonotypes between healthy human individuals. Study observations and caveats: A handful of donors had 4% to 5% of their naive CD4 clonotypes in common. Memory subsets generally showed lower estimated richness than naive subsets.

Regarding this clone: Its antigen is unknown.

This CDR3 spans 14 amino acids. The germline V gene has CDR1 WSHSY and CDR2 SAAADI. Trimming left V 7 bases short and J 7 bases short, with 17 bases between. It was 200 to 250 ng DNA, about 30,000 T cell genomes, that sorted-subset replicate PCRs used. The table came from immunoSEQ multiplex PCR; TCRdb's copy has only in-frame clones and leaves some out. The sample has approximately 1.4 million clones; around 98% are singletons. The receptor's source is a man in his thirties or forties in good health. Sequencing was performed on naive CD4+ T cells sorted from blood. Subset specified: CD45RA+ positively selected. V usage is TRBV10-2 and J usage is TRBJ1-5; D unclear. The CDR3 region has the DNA TGCGCCAGCACCGAATCCGGGCCGAGACAGCCCCAGCATTTT. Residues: CASTESGPRQPQHF.